This entry concerns a single T cell receptor beta chain. Its antigen is undetermined. Germline CDR1 is MNHEY and CDR2 is SVGAGI. Trimming stripped 6 bases from V and 0 bases from J, with 12 bases between. The CDR3 length is 15 residues. Sequencing followed a ViraFEST assay step that expanded antigen-specific CD4+ T cells with viral peptide pools. Following a 10-day culture, CD4+ T cells were purified. A PCR test confirmed that the person had SARS-CoV-2 infection between March and December 2020. This entry belongs to a study of vaccination effects on CD4 cells after COVID-19. Measured with immunoSEQ multiplex PCR; TCRdb has only the in-frame clones, and not every one. This sample has 20,000 to 30,000 clones, with approximately 70% found just once.

This specimen was CD4+ T cells from PBMCs cultured with SARS-CoV-2 spike peptides, taken before COVID-19 vaccination. The chain is built from TRBV6-5 and TRBJ2-1; tentatively, D is TRBD1 (6 bases). The receptor was derived from a human donor who had a prior SARS-CoV-2 infection. This chain's CDR3 is CASSLQGSSYNEQFF. Written as DNA, the CDR3 is TGTGCCAGCAGCTTACAGGGAAGCTCCTACAATGAGCAGTTCTTC.